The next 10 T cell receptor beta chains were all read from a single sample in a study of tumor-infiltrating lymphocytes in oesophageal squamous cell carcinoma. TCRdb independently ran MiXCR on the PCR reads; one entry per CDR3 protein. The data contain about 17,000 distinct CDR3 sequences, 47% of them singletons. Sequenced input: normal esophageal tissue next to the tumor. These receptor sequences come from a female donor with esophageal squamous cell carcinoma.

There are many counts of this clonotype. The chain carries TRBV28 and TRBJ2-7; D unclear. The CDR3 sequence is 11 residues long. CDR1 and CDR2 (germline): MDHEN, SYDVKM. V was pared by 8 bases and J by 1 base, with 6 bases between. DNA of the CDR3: TGTGCCAGCCGACATTCCTACGAGCAGTACTTC. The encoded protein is CASRHSYEQYF.

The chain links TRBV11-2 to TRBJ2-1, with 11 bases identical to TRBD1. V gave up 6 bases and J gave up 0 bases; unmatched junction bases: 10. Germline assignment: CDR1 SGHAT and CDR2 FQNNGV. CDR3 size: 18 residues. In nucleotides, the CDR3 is TGTGCCAGCAGACCGGGACAGGGGGGGTACCGCTCCTACAATGAGCAGTTCTTC. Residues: CASRPGQGGYRSYNEQFF. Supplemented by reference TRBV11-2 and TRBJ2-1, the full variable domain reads EAGVAQSPRYKIIEKRQSVAFWCNPISGHATLYWYQQILGQGPKLLIQFQNNGVVDDSQLPKDRFSAERLKGVDSTLKIQPAKLEDSAVYLCASRPGQGGYRSYNEQFFGPGTRLTVL.

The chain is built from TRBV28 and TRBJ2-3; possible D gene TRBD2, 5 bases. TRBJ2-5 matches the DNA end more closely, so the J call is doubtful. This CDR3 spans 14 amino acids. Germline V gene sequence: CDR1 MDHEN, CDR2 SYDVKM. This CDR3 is CASSRDTRGETQYF. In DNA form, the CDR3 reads TGTGCCAGCAGTCGAGACACCCGCGGGGAGACCCAGTACTTC.

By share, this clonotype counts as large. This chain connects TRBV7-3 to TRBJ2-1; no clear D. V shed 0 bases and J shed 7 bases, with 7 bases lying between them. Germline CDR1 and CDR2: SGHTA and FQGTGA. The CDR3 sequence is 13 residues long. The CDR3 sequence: CASSLTAGNEQFF. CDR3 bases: TGTGCCAGCAGCTTAACTGCCGGTAATGAGCAGTTCTTC.

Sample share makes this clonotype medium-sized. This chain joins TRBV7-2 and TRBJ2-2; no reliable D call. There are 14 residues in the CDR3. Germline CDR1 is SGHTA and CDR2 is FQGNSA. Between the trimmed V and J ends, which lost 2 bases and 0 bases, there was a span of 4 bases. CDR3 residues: CASSLQSNTGELFF. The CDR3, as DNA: TGTGCCAGCAGCTTACAATCGAACACCGGGGAGCTGTTTTTT.

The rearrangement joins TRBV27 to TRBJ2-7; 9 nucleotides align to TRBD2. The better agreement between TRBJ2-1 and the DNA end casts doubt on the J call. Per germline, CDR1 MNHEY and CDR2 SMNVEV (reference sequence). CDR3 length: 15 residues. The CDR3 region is CASSPLAGTYNEQFF. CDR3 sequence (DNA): TGTGCCAGCAGTCCACTAGCGGGCACCTACAATGAGCAGTTCTTC.

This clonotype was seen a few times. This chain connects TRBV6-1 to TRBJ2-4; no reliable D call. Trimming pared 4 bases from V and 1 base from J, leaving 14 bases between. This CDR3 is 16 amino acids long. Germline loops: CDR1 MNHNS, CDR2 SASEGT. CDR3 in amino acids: CASSVGGSGAKNIQYF. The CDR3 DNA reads TGTGCCAGCAGTGTCGGTGGCTCCGGGGCCAAAAACATTCAGTACTTC.

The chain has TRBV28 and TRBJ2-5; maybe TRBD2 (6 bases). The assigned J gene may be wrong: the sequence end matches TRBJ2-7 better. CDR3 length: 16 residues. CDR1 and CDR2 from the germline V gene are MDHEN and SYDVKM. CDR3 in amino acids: CASTSSGTPNSYEQYF. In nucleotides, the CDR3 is TGTGCCAGCACGTCCTCCGGGACTCCTAACTCCTACGAGCAGTACTTC.

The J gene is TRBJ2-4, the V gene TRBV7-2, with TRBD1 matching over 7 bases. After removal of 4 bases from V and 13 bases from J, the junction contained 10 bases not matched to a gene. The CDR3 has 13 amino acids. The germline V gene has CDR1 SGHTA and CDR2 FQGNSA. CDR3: CASSSNRGWEQYF. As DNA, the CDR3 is TGTGCCAGCAGCTCTAACAGGGGCTGGGAGCAGTACTTC.

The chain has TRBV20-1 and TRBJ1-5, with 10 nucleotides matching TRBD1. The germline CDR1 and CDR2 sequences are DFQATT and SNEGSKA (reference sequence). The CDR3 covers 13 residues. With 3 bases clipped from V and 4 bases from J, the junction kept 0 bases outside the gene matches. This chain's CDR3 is CSARGQGNQPQHF. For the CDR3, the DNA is TGCAGTGCTAGGGGACAGGGGAATCAGCCCCAGCATTTT.